Listed below are T cell receptor beta chains from one sample, sequenced in a study of cytomegalovirus exposure and HLA in healthy donors. Method: immunoSEQ multiplex PCR; TCRdb's copy keeps in-frame clones and lacks some. The table lists about 170,000 clones, 75% to 90% of them singletons. The sample comprised PBMCs. Receptors originate from a woman aged 45-65 years in good health and CMV-seropositive. Both conserved end residues are part of each CDR3. A D gene is named only where the DNA matches it firmly. Where a row states a size, it is once, few, many or the class of an expanded clone; other rows omit it.

V,D,J,size,DNA,CDR3
TRBV18,TRBD2,TRBJ2-1,-,TGTGCCAGCTCCCCCCCGACTAGCGGGAGGGGAGAGCAGTTCTTC,CASSPPTSGRGEQFF
TRBV9,-,TRBJ2-1,-,TGTGCCAGCAGCGTAGCGGGAGCTAACAATGGGCAGTTCTTC,CASSVAGANNGQFF
TRBV19,TRBD1,TRBJ2-5,-,TGTGCCAGTAGCGCTCTGACAGGGGCCCAAGAGACCCAGTACTTC,CASSALTGAQETQYF
TRBV5-4,TRBD1,TRBJ2-5,-,TGTGCCAGCAGCTCAGCCGAGACAGGGGTAATGGGGGAGCAGTACTTC,CASSSAETGVMGEQYF
TRBV6-1,-,TRBJ1-2,-,TGTGCCAGCAGTGCTGAGACAGGCAGGTATGGCTACACCTTC,CASSAETGRYGYTF
TRBV6-1,TRBD1,TRBJ2-7,-,TGTGCCAGCAGTGTACGAACAGGGGACGAGCAGTACTTC,CASSVRTGDEQYF
TRBV7-3,-,TRBJ2-5,-,TGTGCCAGCAGCCCCGCGGGGCACCAAGAGACCCAGTACTTC,CASSPAGHQETQYF
TRBV2,-,TRBJ1-2,-,TGTGCCAGCAGTGAAGGTCCGAGTTACTATGGCTACACCTTC,CASSEGPSYYGYTF
TRBV19,TRBD1,TRBJ1-2,-,TGTGCCAGTAGTATGAGGGGGCCTAACTATGGCTACACCTTC,CASSMRGPNYGYTF
TRBV28,-,TRBJ2-7,-,TGTGCCAGCAGTTTTTCCAGGGCCCACGAGCAGTACTTC,CASSFSRAHEQYF
TRBV7-6,-,TRBJ2-3,-,TGTGCCAGCAGCTTAGTAGTCGGGGTAGGGACAGATACGCAGTATTTT,CASSLVVGVGTDTQYF
TRBV11-2,-,TRBJ2-7,-,TGTGCCAGCAAACGGTTCCTGGGCGGGGGCCCGGGGGAGCAGTACTTC,CASKRFLGGGPGEQYF
TRBV19,TRBD2,TRBJ2-1,-,TGTGCCAGTATGGGGAGGGGTGGCGAGCAGTTCTTC,CASMGRGGEQFF
TRBV4-3,TRBD1,TRBJ1-2,-,TGCGCCAGCAGCCCTGGACAGGGATCCCATGGCTACACCTTC,CASSPGQGSHGYTF
TRBV4-2,TRBD1,TRBJ1-2,-,TGTGCCAGCAGCCCGACTTCGACAGGGACTGGAATGGGTGGCTACACCTTC,CASSPTSTGTGMGGYTF
TRBV6-6,-,TRBJ2-1,-,TGTGCCAGCAGTTACCTAGGGGTCCACAATGAGCAGTTCTTC,CASSYLGVHNEQFF
TRBV18,-,TRBJ2-7,-,TGTGCCAGCTCACCCCCGGACTCATACGAGCAGTACTTC,CASSPPDSYEQYF
TRBV6-6,TRBD2,TRBJ2-3,-,TGTGCCAGCATCTCGACTAGCGGTACGCAGTATTTT,CASISTSGTQYF
TRBV5-1,TRBD1,TRBJ2-1,-,TGCGCCAGCAGCACAGTCCGGGACAGTTACAATGAGCAGTTCTTC,CASSTVRDSYNEQFF
TRBV4-3,-,TRBJ1-2,-,TGCGCCAGCAGCCACCTGGGACAACTATCTAACTATGGCTACACCTTC,CASSHLGQLSNYGYTF
TRBV28,TRBD1,TRBJ1-3,-,TGTGCCAGCAGTTTGAGGGGGCCGGGGCCTGGAAACACCATATATTTT,CASSLRGPGPGNTIYF
TRBV5-1,-,TRBJ1-1,once,TGCGCCAGCAGCCCCAGACAGGTTATGAACACTGAAGCTTTCTTT,CASSPRQVMNTEAFF
TRBV5-1,-,TRBJ2-7,-,TGCGCCAGCAGCTTGGGGGGGCAGGGGTACTACGAGCAGTACTTC,CASSLGGQGYYEQYF
TRBV19,TRBD2,TRBJ2-7,-,TGTGCCAGTAGTACTCAACTCACCTTTCTAGCGGGAGGGAGCGCCGCCTACGAGCAGTACTTC,CASSTQLTFLAGGSAAYEQYF
TRBV10-2,TRBD1,TRBJ1-2,-,TGCGCCAGCAGTGAGTCCGGGACAGTCTATGGCTACACCTTC,CASSESGTVYGYTF
TRBV2,-,TRBJ1-5,-,TGTGCCAGCAGTGAAGCAAGGGGACAGCCCCAGCATTTT,CASSEARGQPQHF
TRBV29-1,TRBD2,TRBJ2-6,-,TGCAGCGTGCGGGGGGGGCTTTTCTGGGCCAACGTCCTGACTTTC,CSVRGGLFWANVLTF
TRBV7-2,TRBD2,TRBJ2-3,few,TGTGCCAGCAGCTCTCTAGCGGGAGGAACAGATACGCAGTATTTT,CASSSLAGGTDTQYF
TRBV6-6,-,TRBJ1-1,few,TGTGCCAGCAGGGGGGGGTATGAAGCTTTCTTT,CASRGGYEAFF
TRBV7-9,TRBD2,TRBJ2-1,-,TGTGCCACCCGTTTGGTAGCGGGAGGCAATGAGCAGTTCTTC,CATRLVAGGNEQFF
TRBV7-9,-,TRBJ1-2,-,TGTGCCAGCAGCCCCGCGGCAGGGAAGGGGAACTATGGCTACACCTTC,CASSPAAGKGNYGYTF
TRBV7-9,-,TRBJ2-6,-,TGTGCCAGCAGCCGTACAGGCTCTGGGGCCAACGTCCTGACTTTC,CASSRTGSGANVLTF
TRBV9,TRBD2,TRBJ2-3,-,TGTGCCAGCAGCGTAAGCGGGCCCGCACTAGCGGGAGTAGATACGCAGTATTTT,CASSVSGPALAGVDTQYF
TRBV7-2,-,TRBJ2-1,few,TGTGCCAGCAGCTTAGCCGTCCTAGCAATCAATGAGCAGTTCTTC,CASSLAVLAINEQFF
TRBV14,-,TRBJ1-1,-,TGTGCCAGCAGCCGCGGGTTTTTTGAAGCTTTCTTT,CASSRGFFEAFF
TRBV4-3,TRBD2,TRBJ2-7,-,TGCGCCAGCAGCCCCGTGGCGGGCGGGGGGTCCTACGAGCAGTACTTC,CASSPVAGGGSYEQYF
TRBV9,-,TRBJ1-2,-,TGTGCCAGCAGCGTAGCTACAGGGATGGACGGCTACACCTTC,CASSVATGMDGYTF
TRBV29-1,TRBD1,TRBJ2-3,once,TGCAGCCTCCTGGACAGGGGGCCCGGGGATACGCAGTATTTT,CSLLDRGPGDTQYF
TRBV6-5,TRBD1,TRBJ2-7,-,TGTGCCAGCAGTTACTCCGACCCGGGACAGGGCTACGAGCAGTACTTC,CASSYSDPGQGYEQYF
TRBV27,TRBD1,TRBJ1-3,-,TGTGCCAGCGGATCAGGGGGGCTACTCTCTGGAAACACCATATATTTT,CASGSGGLLSGNTIYF
TRBV27,-,TRBJ1-2,few,TGTGCCAGCAGTTGGAGCGGGGGATGGGGCTATGGCTACACCTTC,CASSWSGGWGYGYTF
TRBV6-1,-,TRBJ1-6,-,TGTGCCAGCAACACCAACAGGAATTCACCCCTCCACTTT,CASNTNRNSPLHF
TRBV5-1,-,TRBJ2-6,-,TGCGCCAGCAGCTTAGGCAGGGAAAGCTCTGGGGCCAACGTCCTGACTTTC,CASSLGRESSGANVLTF
TRBV11-2,-,TRBJ1-2,-,TGTGCCAGCAGCTCAGCGTTTAACTATGGCTACACCTTC,CASSSAFNYGYTF
TRBV11-2,-,TRBJ1-2,-,TGTGCCAGCAGCTTAGATCGCGGGGGCGGCTACACCTTC,CASSLDRGGGYTF